This T cell receptor (beta chain) was obtained from a study of cytomegalovirus exposure and HLA in healthy donors. Across the study: Earlier findings included roughly 100 million unique TCR beta sequences obtained from about 180 million T cells. Study results and caveats: The study labeled more than 150 TCR beta chains cytomegalovirus-associated.

Amplification used 60 Vbeta primers and 13 Jbeta primers. Using immunoSEQ multiplex PCR, the repertoire was profiled, and TCRdb retains in-frame clones only, with some absent. The sample has 200,000 to 300,000 clones, approximately 81% seen once; the top ten hold 7% to 9%. Trimming took off 9 bases at V and 3 bases at J, with 17 bases between the two ends. Germline CDR1 reads MDHEN; CDR2 reads SYDVKM. This CDR3 comprises 14 residues. Donors had nominal health at sampling but likely had unrecorded immune exposures. As regards this clone: Its antigen is unidentified.

The receptor was isolated from a woman aged 60-70 years in good health and CMV-seropositive. The sequencing sample was made of PBMCs. The chain employs TRBV28 and TRBJ2-5, with D possibly TRBD2 on 7 matching bases. The CDR3 DNA is TGTGCCAGTTCGCCGAGGGGGGGTGAAGAGACCCAGTACTTC. The encoded protein is CASSPRGGEETQYF.